This T cell receptor (beta chain) was found in a study of response to subunit inactivated influenza vaccine. Broader study findings: That few new T cells are recruited by each seasonal influenza vaccination was the authors' suggestion.

In its sample, this clonotype was seen a few times. Its antigen remains unidentified. The V segment lost 4 bases and the J segment 6 bases; nucleotides outside the gene matches: 13. The CDR3 is 17 amino acids. Looked up from germline, CDR1 is SGHRS and CDR2 is YFSETQ. TCRdb analysed the RT-PCR reads with MiXCR anew, one entry per CDR3 protein. Among around 490,000 distinct CDR3 sequences, about 8% were seen once, and the ten largest hold about an eighth. This specimen was PBMCs from blood, taken about 24 months after vaccination. The sequence was obtained from a man aged 45-69 years who received an inactivated influenza vaccine. The V call is TRBV5-1, the J call TRBJ2-1; 10 positions match TRBD2. The CDR3 coding sequence is TGCGCCAGCAGCCCCGTTAGGGCTAGCGGGGGTCTCAATGAGCAGTTCTTC. It encodes CASSPVRASGGLNEQFF.